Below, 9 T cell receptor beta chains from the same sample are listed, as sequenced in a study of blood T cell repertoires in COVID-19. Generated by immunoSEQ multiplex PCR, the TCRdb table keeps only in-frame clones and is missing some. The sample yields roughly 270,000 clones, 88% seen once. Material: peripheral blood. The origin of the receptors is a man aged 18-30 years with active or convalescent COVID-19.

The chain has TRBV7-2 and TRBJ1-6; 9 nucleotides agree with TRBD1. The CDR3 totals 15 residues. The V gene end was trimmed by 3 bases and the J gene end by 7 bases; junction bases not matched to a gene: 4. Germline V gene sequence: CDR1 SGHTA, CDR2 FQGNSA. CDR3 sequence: CASSLDRGLNSPLHF. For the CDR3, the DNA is TGTGCCAGCAGCTTGGACAGGGGATTGAATTCACCCCTCCACTTT.

The CDR3, as DNA: TGTGCCAGCATGGCAGGGGAGTATGGCTACACCTTC. Encoded protein: CASMAGEYGYTF. The rearrangement uses TRBV6-5 and TRBJ1-2, with TRBD1 as a possible D gene (6 bases). V was cut by 7 bases and J by 5 bases, with 11 bases left in between. The CDR3 is made up of 12 amino acids. Germline CDR1 and CDR2: MNHEY and SVGAGI.

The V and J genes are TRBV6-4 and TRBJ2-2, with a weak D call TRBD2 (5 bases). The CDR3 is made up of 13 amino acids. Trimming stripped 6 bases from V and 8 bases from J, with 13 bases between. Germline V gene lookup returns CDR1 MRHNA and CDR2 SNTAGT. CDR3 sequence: CASREGIAGELFF. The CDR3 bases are TGTGCCAGCAGAGAAGGGATAGCGGGGGAGCTGTTTTTT.

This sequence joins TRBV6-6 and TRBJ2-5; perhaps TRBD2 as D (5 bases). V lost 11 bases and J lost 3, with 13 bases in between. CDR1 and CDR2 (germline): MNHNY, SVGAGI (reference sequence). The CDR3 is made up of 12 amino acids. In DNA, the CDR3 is TGTGCCGGGAGTTCCACGGAAGAGACCCAGTACTTC. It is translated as CAGSSTEETQYF.

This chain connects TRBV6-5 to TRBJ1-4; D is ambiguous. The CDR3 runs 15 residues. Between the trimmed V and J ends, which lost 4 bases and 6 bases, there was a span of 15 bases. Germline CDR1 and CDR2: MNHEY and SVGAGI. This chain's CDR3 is CASSLMPPSDEKLFF. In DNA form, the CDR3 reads TGTGCCAGCAGTTTGATGCCGCCTAGCGATGAAAAACTGTTTTTT.

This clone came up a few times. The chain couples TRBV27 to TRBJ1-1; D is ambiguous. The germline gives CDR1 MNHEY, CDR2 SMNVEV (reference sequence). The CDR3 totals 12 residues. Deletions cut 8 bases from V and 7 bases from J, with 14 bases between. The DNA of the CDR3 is TGTGCCAGCGGCCGATTCCGACTTGAAGCTTTCTTT. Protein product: CASGRFRLEAFF.

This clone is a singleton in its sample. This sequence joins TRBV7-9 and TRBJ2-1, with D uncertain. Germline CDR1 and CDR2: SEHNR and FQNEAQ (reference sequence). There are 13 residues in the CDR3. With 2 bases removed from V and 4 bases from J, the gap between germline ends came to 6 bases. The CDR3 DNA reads TGTGCCAGCAGCTTATCTGAGTACAATGAGCAGTTCTTC. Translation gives CASSLSEYNEQFF.

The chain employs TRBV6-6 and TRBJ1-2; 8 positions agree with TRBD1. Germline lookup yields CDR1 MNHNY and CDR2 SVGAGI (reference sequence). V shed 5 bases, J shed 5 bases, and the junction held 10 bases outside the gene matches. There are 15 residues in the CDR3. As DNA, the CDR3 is TGTGCCAGCAGTCCCCGGGGACAGGCGAATTATGGCTACACCTTC. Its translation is CASSPRGQANYGYTF.

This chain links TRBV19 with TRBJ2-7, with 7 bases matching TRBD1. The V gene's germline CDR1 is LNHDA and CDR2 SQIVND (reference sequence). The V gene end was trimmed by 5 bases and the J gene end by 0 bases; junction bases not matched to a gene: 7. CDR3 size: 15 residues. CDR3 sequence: CASSPGTASSYEQYF. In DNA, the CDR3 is TGTGCCAGTAGTCCTGGGACAGCCAGCTCCTACGAGCAGTACTTC.